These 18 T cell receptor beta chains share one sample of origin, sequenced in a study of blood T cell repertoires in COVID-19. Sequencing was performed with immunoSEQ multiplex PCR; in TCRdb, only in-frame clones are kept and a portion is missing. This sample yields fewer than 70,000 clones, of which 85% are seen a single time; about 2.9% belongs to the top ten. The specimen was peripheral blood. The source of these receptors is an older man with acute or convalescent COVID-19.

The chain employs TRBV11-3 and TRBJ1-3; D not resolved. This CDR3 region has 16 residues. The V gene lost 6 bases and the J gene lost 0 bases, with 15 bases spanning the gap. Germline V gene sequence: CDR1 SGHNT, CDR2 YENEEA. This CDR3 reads CASSHYSGRSGNTIYF. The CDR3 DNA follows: TGTGCCAGCAGTCATTACAGCGGGCGCTCTGGAAACACCATATATTTT.

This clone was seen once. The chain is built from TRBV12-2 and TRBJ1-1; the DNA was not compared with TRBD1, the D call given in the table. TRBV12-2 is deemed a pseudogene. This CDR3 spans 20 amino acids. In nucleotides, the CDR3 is TGTGCAAGTCGCTTAGTGCATGCGGGGGCAGGGGGCGGAGGCAGGGATGAAGCTTTCTTT. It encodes CASRLVHAGAGGGGRDEAFF.

The CDR3: CASSLWAGGTDTQYF. The CDR3 region has the DNA TGTGCCAGCAGCTTATGGGCAGGGGGCACAGATACGCAGTATTTT. This chain uses TRBV7-8 with TRBJ2-3, with D perhaps matching TRBD1 (6 bases). The CDR3 loop spans 15 amino acids. Germline V gene sequence: CDR1 SGHVS, CDR2 FQNEAQ. With 2 bases removed from V and 1 base from J, the gap between germline ends came to 10 bases.

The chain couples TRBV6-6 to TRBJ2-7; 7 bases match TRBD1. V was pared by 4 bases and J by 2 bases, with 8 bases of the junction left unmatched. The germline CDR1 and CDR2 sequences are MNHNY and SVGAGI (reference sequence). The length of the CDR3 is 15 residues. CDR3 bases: TGTGCCAGCAGTTTCGGACAGGCGTCGACCTACGAGCAGTACTTC. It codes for CASSFGQASTYEQYF.

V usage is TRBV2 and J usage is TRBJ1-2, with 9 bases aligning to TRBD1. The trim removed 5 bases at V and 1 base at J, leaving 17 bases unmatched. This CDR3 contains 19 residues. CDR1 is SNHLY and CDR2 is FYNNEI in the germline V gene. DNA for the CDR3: TGTGCCAGCAGTCCCGAAATGGGGGGACAGGGAGCCAATAACTATGGCTACACCTTC. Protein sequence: CASSPEMGGQGANNYGYTF.

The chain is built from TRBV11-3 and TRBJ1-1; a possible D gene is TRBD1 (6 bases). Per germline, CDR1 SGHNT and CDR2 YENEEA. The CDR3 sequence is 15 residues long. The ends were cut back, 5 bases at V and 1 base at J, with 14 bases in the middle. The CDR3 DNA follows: TGTGCCAGCAGCCCCCGGGGGGCTCCGAACACTGAAGCTTTCTTT. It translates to CASSPRGAPNTEAFF.

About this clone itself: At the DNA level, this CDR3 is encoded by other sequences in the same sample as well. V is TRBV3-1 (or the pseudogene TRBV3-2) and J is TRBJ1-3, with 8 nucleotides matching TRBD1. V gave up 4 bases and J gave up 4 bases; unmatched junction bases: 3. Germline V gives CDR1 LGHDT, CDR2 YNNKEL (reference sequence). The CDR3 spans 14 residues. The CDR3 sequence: CASSLQGAGNTIYF. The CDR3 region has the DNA TGTGCCAGCAGCCTGCAGGGGGCGGGAAACACCATATATTTT.

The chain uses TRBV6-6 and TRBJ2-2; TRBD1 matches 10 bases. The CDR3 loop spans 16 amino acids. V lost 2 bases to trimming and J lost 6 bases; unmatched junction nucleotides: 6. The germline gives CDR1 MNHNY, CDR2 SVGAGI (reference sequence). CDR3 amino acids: CASSYRATGGSGELFF. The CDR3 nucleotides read TGTGCCAGCAGTTACCGTGCGACAGGGGGCTCCGGGGAGCTGTTTTTT.

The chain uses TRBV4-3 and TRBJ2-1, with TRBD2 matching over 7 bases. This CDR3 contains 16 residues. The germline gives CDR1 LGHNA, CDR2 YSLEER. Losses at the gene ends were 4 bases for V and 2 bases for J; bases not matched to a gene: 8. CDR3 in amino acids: CASSRGRGATYNEQFF. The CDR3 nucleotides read TGCGCCAGCAGCCGGGGGAGGGGAGCGACCTACAATGAGCAGTTCTTC.

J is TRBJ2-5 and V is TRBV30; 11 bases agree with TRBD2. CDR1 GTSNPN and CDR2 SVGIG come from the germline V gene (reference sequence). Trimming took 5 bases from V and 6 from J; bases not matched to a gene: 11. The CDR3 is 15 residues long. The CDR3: CAWAAGTSGRQTQYF. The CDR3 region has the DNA TGTGCCTGGGCTGCCGGGACTAGCGGTAGGCAGACCCAGTACTTC.

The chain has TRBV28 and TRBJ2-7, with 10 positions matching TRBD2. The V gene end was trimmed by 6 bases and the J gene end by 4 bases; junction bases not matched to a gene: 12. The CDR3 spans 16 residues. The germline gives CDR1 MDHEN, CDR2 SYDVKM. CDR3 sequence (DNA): TGTGCCAGCAGGGGGGCTCTAGCGGGGGCCTTATACGAGCAGTACTTC. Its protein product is CASRGALAGALYEQYF.

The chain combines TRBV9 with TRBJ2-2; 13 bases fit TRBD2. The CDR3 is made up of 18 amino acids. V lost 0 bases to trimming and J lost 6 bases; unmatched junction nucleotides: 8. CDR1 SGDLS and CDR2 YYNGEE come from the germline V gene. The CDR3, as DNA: TGTGCCAGCAGCGTAGTTTTCGGACTAGCGGGAGCCGCCGGGGAGCTGTTTTTT. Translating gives CASSVVFGLAGAAGELFF.

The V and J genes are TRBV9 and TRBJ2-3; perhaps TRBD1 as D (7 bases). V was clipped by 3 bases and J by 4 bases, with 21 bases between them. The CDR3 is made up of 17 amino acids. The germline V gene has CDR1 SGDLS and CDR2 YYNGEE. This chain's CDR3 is CASSEEGQLTFPDTQYF. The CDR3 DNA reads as TGTGCCAGCAGCGAGGAGGGACAGCTAACCTTCCCAGATACGCAGTATTTT.

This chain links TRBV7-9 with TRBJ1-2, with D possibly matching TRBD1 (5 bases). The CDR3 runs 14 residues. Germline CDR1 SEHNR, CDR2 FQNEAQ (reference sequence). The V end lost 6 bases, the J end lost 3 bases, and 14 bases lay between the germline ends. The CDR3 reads CASRHARVDYGYTF. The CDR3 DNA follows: TGTGCCAGCAGGCATGCCAGGGTGGACTATGGCTACACCTTC.

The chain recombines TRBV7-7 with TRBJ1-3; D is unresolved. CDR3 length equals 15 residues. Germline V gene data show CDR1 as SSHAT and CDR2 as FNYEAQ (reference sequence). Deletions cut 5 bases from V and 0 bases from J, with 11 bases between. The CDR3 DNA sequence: TGTGCCAGCAGCCCGGGATCCGGCTCTGGAAACACCATATATTTT. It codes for CASSPGSGSGNTIYF.

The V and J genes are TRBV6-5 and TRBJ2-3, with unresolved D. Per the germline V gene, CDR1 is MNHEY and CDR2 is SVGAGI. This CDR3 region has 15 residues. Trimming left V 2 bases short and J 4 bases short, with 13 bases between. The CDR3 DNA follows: TGTGCCAGCAGTTACAGCTGGGCAGACCCAGATACGCAGTATTTT. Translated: CASSYSWADPDTQYF.

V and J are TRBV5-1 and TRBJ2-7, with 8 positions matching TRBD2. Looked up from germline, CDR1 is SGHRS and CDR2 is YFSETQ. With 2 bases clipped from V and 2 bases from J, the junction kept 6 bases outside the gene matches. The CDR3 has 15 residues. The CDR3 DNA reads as TGCGCCAGCAGCTTTACTAGCGGTCGAACCTACGAGCAGTACTTC. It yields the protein CASSFTSGRTYEQYF.

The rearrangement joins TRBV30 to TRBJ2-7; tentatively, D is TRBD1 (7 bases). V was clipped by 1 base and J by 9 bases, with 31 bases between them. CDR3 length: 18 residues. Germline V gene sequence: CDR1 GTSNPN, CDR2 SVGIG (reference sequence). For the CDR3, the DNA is TGTGCCTGGAGTGCACAAATACCACTCTCGGACAGGAGGAGGGGGCAGTACTTC. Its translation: CAWSAQIPLSDRRRGQYF.